The text below deals with one TCR beta chain. This specimen belongs to a study of blood T cell repertoires in COVID-19. Study context: Nucleic acid was either cDNA or gDNA, and it came from T cells, B-cell-depleted T cells, or PBMCs.

The germline CDR1 and CDR2 sequences are DFQATT and SNEGSKA (reference sequence). With V trimmed by 3 bases and J by 5 bases, 8 bases remained unmatched. CDR3 length equals 15 residues. As originally analysed: Estimation of nucleated cell counts relied on the amplification of reference gene primers. Sequenced by immunoSEQ multiplex PCR; TCRdb stores in-frame clones only, minus some. The V and J calls and clone size are taken from that table; D and trimming were inferred from the DNA. The profile shows about 63,000 clones, roughly 77% of them singletons. Material for sequencing was peripheral blood. The receptor was isolated from a man in his 60s with COVID-19, enrolled during active disease. J is TRBJ2-5 and V is TRBV20-1; 11 positions agree with TRBD2. CDR3 DNA: TGCAGTGCTAGTGGACGACTAGCGGGGTCGGAGACCCAGTACTTC. Encoded protein: CSASGRLAGSETQYF.